A selection of T cell receptor beta chains follows, all from one sample in a study of patients and donors after allogeneic stem cell transplantation. One entry per CDR3 protein, called by TCRdb with MiXCR from the RT-PCR reads. The sample holds 400,000 to 500,000 distinct CDR3 sequences; under 20% are singletons and the top ten take 7% to 7.5%. The specimen sequenced was blood, either unsorted or a sorted T cell fraction (not recorded which). These receptors came from a human donor who was either an allogeneic HSCT recipient or a stem cell or donor lymphocyte infusion donor (not recorded which). It is not recorded whose cells these are; they may come from a transplant donor. CDR3s include the opening cysteine and the closing phenylalanine or tryptophan. The order of the fields is D gene, V gene, J gene, clone size, CDR3 protein, CDR3 DNA. The D gene is left open where the match is weak. Clone size is shown for a subset of rows, as once, few, many or a class of expanded clone.

>TRBD2|TRBV6-1|TRBJ2-1|few
CASSVGGGLAAFWDEQFF
TGTGCCAGCAGTGTCGGGGGGGGACTAGCGGCTTTTTGGGATGAGCAGTTCTTC
>-|TRBV10-2|TRBJ2-1|few
CASGREVNEQFF
TGCGCCAGCGGACGAGAAGTGAATGAGCAGTTCTTC
>-|TRBV11-3|TRBJ2-1|-
CASSSSIQGVGYNEQFF
TGTGCCAGCAGCTCCTCAATACAGGGAGTTGGGTACAATGAGCAGTTCTTC
>-|TRBV6-2/TRBV6-3|TRBJ1-1|-
CASSYNRTVMNTEAFF
TGTGCCAGCAGTTACAACAGGACAGTGATGAACACTGAAGCTTTCTTT
>TRBD1|TRBV28|TRBJ1-1|-
CASMDRSNTEAFF
TGTGCCAGCATGGACAGGTCGAACACTGAAGCTTTCTTT
>-|TRBV3-1|TRBJ1-1|few
CASSQSEGAFF
TGTGCCAGCAGCCAGTCGGAGGGAGCTTTCTTT
>-|TRBV7-9|TRBJ2-1|many
CASSLKGGLMTINEQFF
TGTGCCAGCAGCTTAAAGGGGGGACTGATGACGATCAATGAGCAGTTCTTC
>-|TRBV7-8|TRBJ1-3|many
CASSLTPISGNTIYF
TGTGCCAGCAGCTTGACACCGATCTCTGGAAACACCATATATTTT
>TRBD2|TRBV6-1|TRBJ2-3|few
CASSPRASGRLTDTQYF
TGTGCCAGCAGCCCAAGGGCTAGCGGGAGGTTGACAGATACGCAGTATTTT
>-|TRBV7-2|TRBJ1-1|few
CASSYRGLFTEAFF
TGTGCCAGCAGCTACCGGGGATTGTTCACTGAAGCTTTCTTT
>-|TRBV7-9|TRBJ2-7|-
CASSLGQGLSYEQYF
TGTGCCAGCAGCTTAGGGCAGGGGTTAAGCTACGAGCAGTACTTC
>-|TRBV27|TRBJ2-5|-
CASSPRARETQYF
TGTGCCAGCAGCCCCCGTGCAAGAGAGACCCAGTACTTC
>-|TRBV7-4|TRBJ1-5|-
CASSPAHSNQPQHF
TGTGCCAGCAGCCCCGCCCATAGCAATCAGCCCCAGCATTTT
>-|TRBV4-1|TRBJ2-7|few
CASRSTASYEQYF
TGCGCCAGCAGGAGCACCGCCTCCTACGAGCAGTACTTC
>-|TRBV20-1|TRBJ2-2|few
CSASLKPNTGELFF
TGCAGTGCTAGTTTGAAACCGAACACCGGGGAGCTGTTTTTT
>-|TRBV29-1|TRBJ1-5|-
CSAWAPGGQPQHF
TGCAGCGCCTGGGCGCCGGGAGGCCAGCCCCAGCATTTT
>TRBD2|TRBV20-1|TRBJ2-5|-
CSAPKVGGQETQYF
TGCAGTGCCCCGAAGGTGGGGGGGCAAGAGACCCAGTACTTC
>TRBD1|TRBV20-1|TRBJ1-2|few
CSAAPGTGDYGYTF
TGCAGTGCCGCACCGGGGACAGGAGACTATGGCTACACCTTC
>TRBD2|TRBV12-3/TRBV12-4|TRBJ2-7|few
CASSCSGRAGEQYF
TGTGCCAGCAGTTGTAGCGGGAGGGCGGGCGAGCAGTACTTC
>-|TRBV29-1|TRBJ2-2|many
CSVEQSATGELFF
TGCAGCGTTGAACAGTCAGCGACCGGGGAGCTGTTTTTT
>TRBD1|TRBV20-1|TRBJ1-5|few
CSARSGGEGSNQPQHF
TGCAGTGCTAGATCAGGGGGCGAAGGTAGCAATCAGCCCCAGCATTTT
>TRBD1|TRBV19|TRBJ2-2|few
CASTFGQGNTGELFF
TGTGCCAGTACCTTCGGACAGGGAAACACCGGGGAGCTGTTTTTT
>TRBD2|TRBV24-1|TRBJ2-7|-
CATGGDSYEQYF
TGTGCCACCGGGGGGGACTCCTACGAGCAGTACTTC
>TRBD2|TRBV29-1|TRBJ2-1|few
CSVPIAGGVFNEQFF
TGCAGCGTACCTATAGCGGGAGGCGTCTTCAATGAGCAGTTCTTC
>-|TRBV7-3|TRBJ1-1|-
CASRVQRNTEAFF
TGTGCCAGCAGAGTCCAGCGGAACACTGAAGCTTTCTTT
>-|TRBV3-1|TRBJ1-2|many
CASSQDERTYGYTF
TGTGCCAGCAGCCAAGATGAGAGAACCTATGGCTACACCTTC
>-|TRBV20-1|TRBJ2-4|-
CSAREGLDIQYF
TGCAGTGCTAGAGAGGGGTTGGACATTCAGTACTTC
>-|TRBV15|TRBJ1-5|-
CATSWVLSNQPQHF
TGTGCCACCAGTTGGGTCCTTAGCAATCAGCCCCAGCATTTT
>-|TRBV7-2|TRBJ1-1|few
CASSLGAGWLGDTEAFF
TGTGCCAGCAGCTTAGGGGCAGGGTGGCTTGGTGACACTGAAGCTTTCTTT
>-|TRBV27|TRBJ2-7|many
CASSLSLSYEQYF
TGTGCCAGCAGTTTATCACTTTCCTACGAGCAGTACTTC
>-|TRBV18|TRBJ2-7|few
CASSSGPRNYEQYF
TGTGCCAGCTCCTCCGGCCCTAGGAACTACGAGCAGTACTTC
>TRBD2|TRBV4-2|TRBJ2-1|-
CASSHSTNGGLDEQFF
TGTGCCAGCAGCCATTCAACTAACGGGGGGTTGGATGAGCAGTTCTTC
>TRBD2|TRBV28|TRBJ2-3|-
CASSLGPGLGTDTQYF
TGTGCCAGCAGTTTAGGGCCGGGACTAGGAACAGATACGCAGTATTTT
>-|TRBV12-3/TRBV12-4|TRBJ2-7|many
CASSLKQDYEQYF
TGTGCCAGCAGTCTGAAACAGGACTACGAGCAGTACTTC
>TRBD2|TRBV18|TRBJ2-4|few
CASSAKELARGQYF
TGTGCCAGCTCAGCAAAGGAACTAGCGCGGGGTCAGTACTTC
>-|TRBV7-2|TRBJ2-7|few
CASSTWAGVVYEQYF
TGTGCCAGCTCAACGTGGGCAGGGGTGGTTTACGAGCAGTACTTC
>-|TRBV6-5|TRBJ2-3|-
CASSYLWGTDTQYF
TGTGCCAGCAGTTACCTCTGGGGCACAGATACGCAGTATTTT
>-|TRBV2|TRBJ1-5|-
CASKGLSNQPQHF
TGTGCCAGCAAGGGACTAAGCAATCAGCCCCAGCATTTT
>-|TRBV14|TRBJ2-5|few
CASSRGRQQFGGETQYF
TGTGCCAGCAGCCGAGGACGACAGCAATTTGGGGGAGAGACCCAGTACTTC
>TRBD1|TRBV29-1|TRBJ1-1|-
CSAEQGRNTEAFF
TGCAGCGCAGAACAGGGGAGGAACACTGAAGCTTTCTTT
>-|TRBV12-3/TRBV12-4|TRBJ1-2|few
CASSLGTSRVTYGYTF
TGTGCCAGCAGTTTAGGGACCTCCCGGGTAACCTATGGCTACACCTTC
>-|TRBV7-3|TRBJ2-2|few
CASSIKTSLGANTGELFF
TGTGCCAGCAGCATTAAAACGTCGTTAGGGGCGAACACCGGGGAGCTGTTTTTT
>-|TRBV10-3|TRBJ1-6|-
CAISENKQRNSPLHF
TGTGCCATCAGTGAGAATAAACAGAGGAATTCACCCCTCCACTTT
>TRBD2|TRBV9|TRBJ2-1|few
CASSVTSGVLNEQFF
TGTGCCAGCAGCGTGACTAGCGGGGTCCTCAATGAGCAGTTCTTC
>TRBD1|TRBV5-1|TRBJ1-1|-
CASSLRSQGATEAFF
TGCGCCAGCAGCTTACGCTCACAGGGGGCCACTGAAGCTTTCTTT
>-|TRBV2|TRBJ2-3|few
CASSFWRGSTDTQYF
TGTGCCAGCAGTTTTTGGCGGGGTAGCACAGATACGCAGTATTTT
>-|TRBV19|TRBJ2-1|-
CAIPSERRDNEQFF
TGTGCCATCCCATCAGAGCGGAGGGACAATGAGCAGTTCTTC
>TRBD1|TRBV12-5|TRBJ2-3|-
CASGTGQGQSTDTQYF
TGTGCTAGTGGTACCGGACAGGGACAGAGCACAGATACGCAGTATTTT
>-|TRBV12-3/TRBV12-4|TRBJ2-3|-
CASIQGVTDTQYF
TGTGCCAGCATCCAGGGAGTAACAGATACGCAGTATTTT
>TRBD1|TRBV11-2|TRBJ1-1|few
CASSLVEGAWTEAFF
TGTGCCAGCAGCTTAGTGGAGGGGGCATGGACTGAAGCTTTCTTT
>-|TRBV28|TRBJ2-2|few
CASSFTSGLRGHGELFF
TGTGCCAGCAGTTTTACGAGCGGCCTACGGGGGCACGGGGAGCTGTTTTTT
>-|TRBV4-2|TRBJ2-3|many
CASSQGTGVGTDTQYF
TGTGCCAGCAGCCAAGGGACGGGAGTAGGCACAGATACGCAGTATTTT
>-|TRBV5-4|TRBJ2-7|-
CASSPPHRTYEQYF
TGTGCCAGCAGCCCGCCGCACAGGACCTACGAGCAGTACTTC
>TRBD2|TRBV24-1|TRBJ2-5|-
CATSDLSSGGGPGQETQYF
TGTGCCACCAGTGATTTAAGCAGCGGCGGGGGGCCAGGACAAGAGACCCAGTACTTC
>-|TRBV20-1|TRBJ2-5|-
CSATTKGVETQYF
TGCAGTGCTACCACCAAGGGGGTTGAGACCCAGTACTTC
>-|TRBV21-1|TRBJ2-7|few
CASSKTSGRFLYEQYF
TGTGCCAGCAGCAAAACTAGCGGGAGATTTTTGTACGAGCAGTACTTC
>-|TRBV5-1|TRBJ2-1|-
CASSLSRPSYNEQFF
TGCGCCAGCAGCTTGTCTCGGCCCTCCTACAATGAGCAGTTCTTC
>TRBD2|TRBV4-1|TRBJ2-2|-
CASRPASGRVGPNTGELFF
TGCGCCAGCAGGCCGGCTAGCGGGAGAGTGGGGCCGAACACCGGGGAGCTGTTTTTT